This record covers a single T cell receptor (beta chain). Its antigen is not identified. TCRdb reanalyzed the 5' RACE reads and collapses them to one entry per CDR3 protein, without DNA. This sample's clone table lists some 400,000 distinct CDR3 sequences. Per germline, CDR1 MNHEY and CDR2 SMNVEV (reference sequence). CDR3 length: 14 residues. The data were obtained in a study of monozygotic twins with inflammatory bowel disease. Study-level points and caveats: Twins with IBD had fewer clonotypes in common with others than healthy twins, particularly during disease activity.

Sequencing was carried out using blood. This chain connects TRBV27 to TRBJ1-1; lacking DNA, the TRBD1 call made by TCRdb goes unchecked. This receptor was taken from a human donor with ulcerative colitis or Crohn's disease, or a healthy co-twin of an affected twin (not recorded which). The CDR3 here is CASSPRQGRTEAFF.